This is a list of T cell receptor beta chains from one sample in a study of T cell responses to AZD1222 COVID-19 vaccine. The repertoire was sequenced with immunoSEQ multiplex PCR; TCRdb's copy has only in-frame clones and lacks some. The repertoire holds under 200,000 clones, approximately 90% seen once, with about 4% in the top ten. The starting material was peripheral blood, obtained 28 days after the second dose of the MenACWY control vaccine. The receptors here all came from an adult who received the MenACWY meningococcal vaccine as a control. Both conserved end residues are part of each CDR3. D genes are given only for firm matches. Only part of the rows carry a size: once, few, many, or a class if the clone is expanded.

J gene: TRBJ1-1
clone size: NA
V gene: TRBV5-1
D gene: NA
CDR3 protein: CASTQRRGASTEAFF
CDR3 DNA: TGCGCCAGCACCCAGCGTCGGGGGGCGAGCACTGAAGCTTTCTTT

J gene: TRBJ1-2
clone size: NA
V gene: TRBV4-1
D gene: NA
CDR3 protein: CASSQDQVYGYTF
CDR3 DNA: TGCGCCAGCAGCCAAGACCAGGTCTATGGCTACACCTTC

J gene: TRBJ2-5
clone size: NA
V gene: TRBV4-2
D gene: TRBD2
CDR3 protein: CASSQDLSGSFGETQYF
CDR3 DNA: TGTGCCAGCAGCCAAGATTTGAGCGGGAGTTTCGGAGAGACCCAGTACTTC

J gene: TRBJ2-3
clone size: NA
V gene: TRBV5-7
D gene: NA
CDR3 protein: CASSQGTVITDTQYF
CDR3 DNA: TGTGCCAGCAGCCAAGGGACGGTAATCACGGATACGCAGTATTTT

J gene: TRBJ1-4
clone size: NA
V gene: TRBV5-1
D gene: NA
CDR3 protein: CASSLAGPTNEKLFF
CDR3 DNA: TGCGCCAGCAGCTTGGCAGGACCCACTAATGAAAAACTGTTTTTT

J gene: TRBJ2-7
clone size: NA
V gene: TRBV4-3
D gene: TRBD2
CDR3 protein: CASSQAGTREQYF
CDR3 DNA: TGCGCCAGCAGCCAAGCCGGGACTAGAGAGCAGTACTTC

J gene: TRBJ1-6
clone size: NA
V gene: TRBV27
D gene: NA
CDR3 protein: CASSPRVVQGSGTPLHF
CDR3 DNA: TGTGCCAGCAGTCCCCGCGTAGTTCAGGGGTCAGGGACACCCCTCCACTTT

J gene: TRBJ1-5
clone size: NA
V gene: TRBV28
D gene: NA
CDR3 protein: CASTAAVAYSNQPQHF
CDR3 DNA: TGTGCCAGCACGGCAGCGGTGGCCTATAGCAATCAGCCCCAGCATTTT

J gene: TRBJ2-5
clone size: NA
V gene: TRBV7-2
D gene: NA
CDR3 protein: CASSLGPSRETQYF
CDR3 DNA: TGTGCCAGCAGCCTAGGGCCTAGTCGAGAGACCCAGTACTTC

J gene: TRBJ2-1
clone size: NA
V gene: TRBV19
D gene: NA
CDR3 protein: CASSRSRTSYNEQFF
CDR3 DNA: TGTGCCAGTAGTAGGTCCCGCACTAGCTACAATGAGCAGTTCTTC

J gene: TRBJ1-1
clone size: once
V gene: TRBV5-1
D gene: TRBD1
CDR3 protein: CASSWDRGTEAFF
CDR3 DNA: TGCGCCAGCAGCTGGGACAGGGGCACTGAAGCTTTCTTT

J gene: TRBJ2-2
clone size: NA
V gene: TRBV19
D gene: NA
CDR3 protein: CASKRRDLAPTGELFF
CDR3 DNA: TGTGCCAGTAAAAGAAGGGACTTAGCGCCCACCGGGGAGCTGTTTTTT

J gene: TRBJ2-1
clone size: NA
V gene: TRBV29-1
D gene: TRBD1
CDR3 protein: CSVGGGQGLYNEQFF
CDR3 DNA: TGCAGCGTCGGAGGGGGACAGGGCCTCTACAATGAGCAGTTCTTC

J gene: TRBJ2-1
clone size: NA
V gene: TRBV30
D gene: TRBD2
CDR3 protein: CAWSPPGAGGTNEQFF
CDR3 DNA: TGTGCCTGGAGTCCTCCCGGGGCGGGGGGGACAAATGAGCAGTTCTTC

J gene: TRBJ2-1
clone size: NA
V gene: TRBV25-1
D gene: NA
CDR3 protein: CASSENPGLIDNEQFF
CDR3 DNA: TGTGCCAGCAGTGAAAACCCAGGACTCATAGACAATGAGCAGTTCTTC

J gene: TRBJ1-5
clone size: NA
V gene: TRBV18
D gene: NA
CDR3 protein: CASSPPRNQPQHF
CDR3 DNA: TGTGCCAGCTCACCACCGCGGAATCAGCCCCAGCATTTT

J gene: TRBJ2-5
clone size: once
V gene: TRBV4-1
D gene: NA
CDR3 protein: CASSQGAGLQETQYF
CDR3 DNA: TGCGCCAGCAGCCAGGGGGCCGGGTTACAAGAGACCCAGTACTTC

J gene: TRBJ2-2
clone size: NA
V gene: TRBV6-5
D gene: TRBD1
CDR3 protein: CATLDRGSTGELFF
CDR3 DNA: TGTGCCACCCTGGACAGGGGCAGCACCGGGGAGCTGTTTTTT

J gene: TRBJ2-2
clone size: NA
V gene: TRBV6-2/TRBV6-3
D gene: TRBD2
CDR3 protein: CASSYPSGSNTGELFF
CDR3 DNA: TGTGCCAGCAGTTACCCCAGCGGGAGTAACACCGGGGAGCTGTTTTTT

J gene: TRBJ2-7
clone size: NA
V gene: TRBV5-1
D gene: TRBD2
CDR3 protein: CASGTSGNSYEQYF
CDR3 DNA: TGCGCCAGCGGCACTAGCGGGAACTCCTACGAGCAGTACTTC

J gene: TRBJ1-2
clone size: NA
V gene: TRBV9
D gene: NA
CDR3 protein: CASSPSRGSDWGYTF
CDR3 DNA: TGTGCCAGCAGCCCTAGCCGGGGGTCGGACTGGGGCTACACCTTC

J gene: TRBJ2-7
clone size: NA
V gene: TRBV10-3
D gene: NA
CDR3 protein: CAISEGGDEQYF
CDR3 DNA: TGTGCCATCAGTGAAGGCGGCGACGAGCAGTACTTC

J gene: TRBJ1-2
clone size: once
V gene: TRBV5-1
D gene: NA
CDR3 protein: CASSTGFGYTF
CDR3 DNA: TGCGCCAGCAGCACAGGGTTTGGCTACACCTTC

J gene: TRBJ2-1
clone size: NA
V gene: TRBV7-7
D gene: NA
CDR3 protein: CASSLGLVQVHEQFF
CDR3 DNA: TGTGCTAGCAGCTTAGGATTGGTACAGGTCCATGAGCAGTTCTTC

J gene: TRBJ2-1
clone size: NA
V gene: TRBV9
D gene: NA
CDR3 protein: CASSVPVGLRLDEQFF
CDR3 DNA: TGTGCCAGCAGCGTCCCGGTGGGCCTTAGGTTGGATGAGCAGTTCTTC

J gene: TRBJ1-4
clone size: NA
V gene: TRBV30
D gene: TRBD1
CDR3 protein: CAWQGGFGEKLFF
CDR3 DNA: TGTGCCTGGCAGGGGGGGTTTGGTGAAAAACTGTTTTTT

J gene: TRBJ2-7
clone size: NA
V gene: TRBV28
D gene: TRBD1
CDR3 protein: CAIGSRTGGGEQYF
CDR3 DNA: TGTGCCATCGGATCTAGGACAGGGGGGGGCGAGCAGTACTTC

J gene: TRBJ2-5
clone size: once
V gene: TRBV10-3
D gene: TRBD2
CDR3 protein: CAISESLAGVGETQYF
CDR3 DNA: TGTGCCATCAGTGAGTCACTAGCGGGAGTGGGAGAGACCCAGTACTTC

J gene: TRBJ2-1
clone size: NA
V gene: TRBV30
D gene: TRBD1
CDR3 protein: CAWDPGQPVNEQFF
CDR3 DNA: TGTGCCTGGGATCCGGGACAGCCGGTCAATGAGCAGTTCTTC